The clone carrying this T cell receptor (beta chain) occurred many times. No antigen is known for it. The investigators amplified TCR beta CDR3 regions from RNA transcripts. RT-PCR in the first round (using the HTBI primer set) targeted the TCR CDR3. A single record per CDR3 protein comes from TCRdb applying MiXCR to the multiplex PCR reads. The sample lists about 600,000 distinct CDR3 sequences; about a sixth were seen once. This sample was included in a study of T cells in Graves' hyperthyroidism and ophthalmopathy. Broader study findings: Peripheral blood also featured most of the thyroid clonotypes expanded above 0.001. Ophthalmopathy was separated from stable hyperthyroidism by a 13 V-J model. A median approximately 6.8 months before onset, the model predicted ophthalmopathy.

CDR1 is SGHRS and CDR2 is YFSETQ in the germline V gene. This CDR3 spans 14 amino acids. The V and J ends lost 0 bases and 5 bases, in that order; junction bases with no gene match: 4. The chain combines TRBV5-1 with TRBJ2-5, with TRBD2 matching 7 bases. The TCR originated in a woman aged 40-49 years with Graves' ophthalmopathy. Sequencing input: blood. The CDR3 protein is CASSLASGPETQYF. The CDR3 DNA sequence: TGCGCCAGCAGCTTGGCTAGCGGCCCGGAGACCCAGTACTTC.